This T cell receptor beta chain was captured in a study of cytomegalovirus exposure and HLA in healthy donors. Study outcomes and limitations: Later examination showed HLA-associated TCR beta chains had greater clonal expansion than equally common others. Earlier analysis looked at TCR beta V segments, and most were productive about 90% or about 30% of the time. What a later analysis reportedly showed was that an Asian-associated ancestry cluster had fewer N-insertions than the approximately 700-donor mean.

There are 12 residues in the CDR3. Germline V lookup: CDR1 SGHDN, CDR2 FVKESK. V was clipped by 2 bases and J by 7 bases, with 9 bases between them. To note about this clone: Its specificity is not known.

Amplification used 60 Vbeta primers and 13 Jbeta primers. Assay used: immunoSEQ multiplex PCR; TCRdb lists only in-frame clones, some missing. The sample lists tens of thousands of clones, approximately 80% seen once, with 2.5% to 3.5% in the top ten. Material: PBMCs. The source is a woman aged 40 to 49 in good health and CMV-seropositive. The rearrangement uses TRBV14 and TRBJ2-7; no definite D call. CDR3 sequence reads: CASSQPPREQYF. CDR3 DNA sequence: TGTGCCAGCAGCCAACCCCCCCGGGAGCAGTACTTC.